This passage covers 22 T cell receptor beta chains from one sample sequenced in a study of blood T cell repertoires in COVID-19. Assay used: immunoSEQ multiplex PCR; TCRdb lists only in-frame clones, some missing. This sample yields around 94,000 clones, of which 70% to 90% are seen a single time; around 1.6% belongs to the top ten. Sequencing used peripheral blood. These receptors were collected from a man older than 75 with acute or convalescent COVID-19.

The V call is TRBV28, the J call TRBJ2-1; weak D call: TRBD2 (5 bases). The CDR3 is 14 amino acids. The germline V gene encodes CDR1 MDHEN and CDR2 SYDVKM. The V and J ends lost 8 bases and 10 bases respectively, with 21 bases between them. The CDR3 nucleotides are TGTGCCAGCCTAACCCGGACTGGGCCCCTGGAGCAGTTCTTC. Protein product: CASLTRTGPLEQFF.

The J gene is TRBJ2-3, the V gene TRBV6-5, with TRBD1 matching 7 bases. Looked up from germline, CDR1 is MNHEY and CDR2 is SVGAGI. The J segment lost 4 bases and the V segment lost 0 bases, leaving 1 base of the junction unmatched. CDR3 length equals 14 residues. CDR3 protein: CASSYSQGADTQYF. In DNA, the CDR3 is TGTGCCAGCAGTTACTCTCAGGGGGCAGATACGCAGTATTTT.

This chain connects TRBV6-2 or TRBV6-3 to TRBJ2-7; D not certain. The ends were cut back, 6 bases at V and 4 bases at J, with 7 bases in the middle. CDR1 MNHEY and CDR2 SVGEGT come from the germline V gene. This CDR3 contains 11 residues. CDR3 sequence (DNA): TGTGCCAGCAGCGACACATACGAGCAGTACTTC. This gives the protein CASSDTYEQYF.

V and J are TRBV5-1 and TRBJ2-1; TRBD2 agrees at 8 bases. The CDR3 has 16 amino acids. Germline V lookup: CDR1 SGHRS, CDR2 YFSETQ. Trimming cost V 4 bases and J 4 bases; bases outside gene matches: 10. The chain's CDR3 is CASSPTQRGTYNEQFF. The CDR3 nucleotides read TGCGCCAGCAGCCCAACGCAGCGGGGGACTTACAATGAGCAGTTCTTC. The variable domain in full, completed from reference TRBV5-1 and TRBJ2-1, reads KAGVTQTPRYLIKTRGQQVTLSCSPISGHRSVSWYQQTPGQGLQFLFEYFSETQRNKGNFPGRFSGRQFSNSRSEMNVSTLELGDSALYLCASSPTQRGTYNEQFFGPGTRLTVL.

This chain uses TRBV5-1 with TRBJ2-3; 9 nucleotides match TRBD1. V shed 0 bases and J 4 bases; nucleotides not matched to a gene: 0. CDR1 is SGHRS, CDR2 YFSETQ, per germline. This CDR3 contains 14 residues. CDR3 amino acids: CASSLGQGADTQYF. The CDR3 nucleotides read TGCGCCAGCAGCTTGGGACAGGGGGCAGATACGCAGTATTTT.

The chain couples TRBV5-6 to TRBJ2-1; 11 nucleotides align to TRBD1. CDR1 is SGHDT and CDR2 is YYEEEE in the germline V gene. This CDR3 has 16 amino acids. With V trimmed by 4 bases and J by 4 bases, 7 bases remained unmatched. CDR3 DNA sequence: TGTGCCAGCAGCGCTGGACAGGGGGCGTTTTACAATGAGCAGTTCTTC. Protein product: CASSAGQGAFYNEQFF.

The chain is built from TRBV19 and TRBJ2-7; perhaps TRBD1 as D (6 bases). This CDR3 spans 15 amino acids. V lost 1 base and J 1 base, leaving 11 bases between the germline ends. Germline assignment: CDR1 LNHDA and CDR2 SQIVND (reference sequence). The DNA for the CDR3 is TGTGCCAGTAGTATAGGGACAGAGGCGTCCTACGAGCAGTACTTC. Its translation is CASSIGTEASYEQYF.

This chain connects TRBV28 to TRBJ2-7; 8 bases line up with TRBD1. Looked up from germline, CDR1 is MDHEN and CDR2 is SYDVKM. After removal of 6 bases from V and 2 bases from J, the junction contained 9 bases not matched to a gene. The length of the CDR3 is 15 residues. DNA of the CDR3: TGTGCCAGCAGCATAGCAGGGGGCCCAACCTACGAGCAGTACTTC. Its translation is CASSIAGGPTYEQYF.

The rearrangement joins TRBV4-2 to TRBJ2-7; D might be TRBD1 (5 bases). The CDR3 has 15 residues. CDR1 LGHNA and CDR2 YNFKEQ come from the germline V gene. V dropped 0 bases and J dropped 3 bases, with 12 bases sitting between them. The CDR3 loop reads CASSQDLMGHYEQYF. CDR3 sequence (DNA): TGTGCCAGCAGCCAAGATTTGATGGGGCACTACGAGCAGTACTTC.

This clone has just one count. This chain connects TRBV7-6 to TRBJ2-7; 12 positions agree with TRBD2. CDR3 length: 15 residues. The germline V gene encodes CDR1 SGHVS and CDR2 FNYEAQ. Trimming removed 5 bases from V and 3 bases from J; junction bases left unmatched: 5. Here the CDR3 DNA reads TGTGCCAGCAGCCCGCGGACTAGCGGGGACTACGAGCAGTACTTC. Translated, it gives CASSPRTSGDYEQYF.

This chain joins TRBV28 and TRBJ2-1, with 11 positions matching TRBD2. The V gene end was trimmed by 3 bases and the J gene end by 10 bases; junction bases not matched to a gene: 11. Germline V gene sequence: CDR1 MDHEN, CDR2 SYDVKM. The CDR3 is 16 residues long. CDR3 protein: CASSFRTSGWRREQFF. CDR3 DNA: TGTGCCAGCAGTTTCCGGACTAGCGGGTGGAGGAGAGAGCAGTTCTTC. Complete variable domain (other parts from reference TRBV28 and TRBJ2-1): DVKVTQSSRYLVKRTGEKVFLECVQDMDHENMFWYRQDPGLGLRLIYFSYDVKMKEKGDIPEGYSVSREKKERFSLILESASTNQTSMYLCASSFRTSGWRREQFFGPGTRLTVL.

Judged by abundance, this clone is medium-sized. This CDR3 reads CASSWTGGLQPQHF. The CDR3 DNA reads as TGTGCCAGCAGTTGGACAGGGGGTCTTCAGCCCCAGCATTTT. V gene TRBV6-2 or TRBV6-3 combines with J gene TRBJ1-5; 10 bases are shared with TRBD1. The germline V gene has CDR1 MNHEY and CDR2 SVGEGT. Trimming took 4 bases from V and 6 from J; bases not matched to a gene: 3. This CDR3 comprises 14 residues.

In DNA form, the CDR3 reads TGTGCCAGCACCTCAAGAAAGAAAACGACATCAGCAGGGTGCAATGAGCAGTTCTTC. Amino acid sequence: CASTSRKKTTSAGCNEQFF. The chain is built from TRBV21-1 and TRBJ2-1; the table's D gene call, TRBD1, was not cross checked with the DNA. TRBV21-1 is a documented pseudogene. The CDR3 is 19 amino acids.

CDR3 sequence: CASSQTSGSYEQYF. The CDR3 DNA reads TGTGCCAGCTCACAAACGAGCGGGAGTTACGAGCAGTACTTC. The gene calls are TRBV18 and TRBJ2-7; TRBD2 matches 8 bases. Unmatched junction bases numbered 6, after V lost 4 bases and J lost 4 bases. Germline values: CDR1 KGHSH, CDR2 LQKENI. The CDR3 covers 14 residues.

This clone occurred once. CDR3 in DNA: TGTGCCAGCAGTTCCACAGGGGCGTACACTGAAGCTTTCTTT. As protein: CASSSTGAYTEAFF. This chain links TRBV6-5 with TRBJ1-1; TRBD1 agrees at 7 bases. CDR1 MNHEY and CDR2 SVGAGI come from the germline V gene. The CDR3 totals 14 residues. Trimming removed 4 bases from V and 3 bases from J; junction bases left unmatched: 5.

The chain carries TRBV9 and TRBJ2-1; the match to TRBD2 covers 12 bases. V was pared by 0 bases and J by 8 bases, with 3 bases of the junction left unmatched. The CDR3 is 15 amino acids. Germline V lookup: CDR1 SGDLS, CDR2 YYNGEE. DNA of the CDR3: TGTGCCAGCAGCGTAGGACTAGCGGGAGTCTATGAGCAGTTCTTC. Translation gives CASSVGLAGVYEQFF. Combining the CDR3 with reference TRBV9 and TRBJ2-1 gives the whole variable domain DSGVTQTPKHLITATGQRVTLRCSPRSGDLSVYWYQQSLDQGLQFLIQYYNGEERAKGNILERFSAQQFPDLHSELNLSSLELGDSALYFCASSVGLAGVYEQFFGPGTRLTVL.

The DNA for the CDR3 is TGTGCCACCAGTGATTTGAATAGCGGGAGGGCCCGGGCCGGGGAGCTGTTTTTT. Protein sequence: CATSDLNSGRARAGELFF. The chain recombines TRBV24-1 with TRBJ2-2; 11 bases map to TRBD2. The CDR3 sequence is 18 residues long. After removal of 0 bases from V and 6 bases from J, the junction contained 8 bases not matched to a gene. CDR1 and CDR2 from the germline V gene are KGHDR and SFDVKD.

The chain is built from TRBV7-2 and TRBJ2-4; the match to TRBD2 covers 14 bases. The junction had 7 bases not matched to a gene; V was cut back by 5 bases and J by 7 bases. This CDR3 region has 16 residues. Germline V lookup: CDR1 SGHTA, CDR2 FQGNSA. The CDR3 region has the DNA TGTGCCAGCAGCAACGGACTAGCGGGAGGAGGGAACATTCAGTACTTC. It yields the protein CASSNGLAGGGNIQYF. The complete variable domain, with remaining parts taken from reference TRBV7-2 and TRBJ2-4, reads GAGVSQSPSNKVTEKGKDVELRCDPISGHTALYWYRQSLGQGLEFLIYFQGNSAPDKSGLPSDRFSAERTGGSVSTLTIQRTQQEDSAVYLCASSNGLAGGGNIQYFGAGTRLSVL.

The rearrangement links TRBV6-5 to TRBJ2-3; D is undetermined. Germline V gene lookup returns CDR1 MNHEY and CDR2 SVGAGI. The CDR3 sequence is 14 residues long. Between the trimmed V and J ends, which lost 3 bases and 4 bases, there was a span of 11 bases. In nucleotides, the CDR3 is TGTGCCAGCAGTTATAGTATCACAGCAGATACGCAGTATTTT. It yields the protein CASSYSITADTQYF.

This chain links TRBV5-1 with TRBJ2-1, with 13 bases identical to TRBD2. Germline V gene lookup returns CDR1 SGHRS and CDR2 YFSETQ. The V gene end was trimmed by 1 base and the J gene end by 1 base; junction bases not matched to a gene: 5. CDR3 length: 18 residues. Here the CDR3 reads CASSLKLAGGPSYNEQFF. The CDR3 bases are TGCGCCAGCAGCTTGAAACTAGCGGGAGGGCCTTCCTACAATGAGCAGTTCTTC.

The V and J genes are TRBV18 and TRBJ2-4, with unresolved D. V was pared by 2 bases and J by 0 bases, with 14 bases between. Germline V gene data show CDR1 as KGHSH and CDR2 as LQKENI. This CDR3 has 17 amino acids. CDR3 DNA sequence: TGTGCCAGCTCACCAATCGGCAGCCGACTAGCCAAAAACATTCAGTACTTC. It yields the protein CASSPIGSRLAKNIQYF.

The chain recombines TRBV6-1 with TRBJ1-2; 10 positions agree with TRBD1. The CDR3 has 17 amino acids. Germline assignment: CDR1 MNHNS and CDR2 SASEGT. Losses at the gene ends were 2 bases for V and 4 bases for J; bases not matched to a gene: 10. CDR3 nucleotides: TGTGCCAGCAGTGAATATTTTGGGACAGGGGAAGCCTATGGCTACACCTTC. Its translation is CASSEYFGTGEAYGYTF.